Following are 21 T cell receptor beta chains from one sample sequenced in a study of cytomegalovirus exposure and HLA in healthy donors (TCRdb year 2017). The library was produced with the immunoSEQ multiplex PCR assay. TCRdb provides this immuneACCESS table in a form limited to in-frame rearrangements. Some clones are lacking; in checked studies, under half of them reflect an unresolved V gene, and why the rest are absent is not known. The sample table lists 300,000 to 400,000 clones, 80% to 90% of them with a count of one. The top ten constitute about 0.8% of the sample. Sequencing was done on a sample of PBMCs. Every receptor here comes from a young woman in good health and CMV-seronegative.

The chain is built from TRBV6-5 and TRBJ1-1, with D possibly being TRBD1 (6 bases). The germline CDR1 and CDR2 sequences are MNHEY and SVGAGI. With 2 bases removed from V and 3 bases from J, the gap between germline ends came to 10 bases. This CDR3 is 14 amino acids long. The CDR3 sequence is CASSYGQFYTEAFF. As DNA, the CDR3 is TGTGCCAGCAGTTACGGACAGTTTTACACTGAAGCTTTCTTT.

The V and J genes are TRBV2 and TRBJ2-3; 7 bases fit TRBD1. The CDR3 has 14 residues. CDR1 is SNHLY and CDR2 is FYNNEI in the germline V gene. V trimming: 3 bases; J trimming: 4 bases; junction bases outside the gene matches: 4. This CDR3 reads CASSDLQGSDTQYF. DNA for the CDR3: TGTGCCAGCAGTGACCTACAGGGGTCAGATACGCAGTATTTT.

The table lists this clone with a count of one. This rearrangement joins TRBV13 to TRBJ2-6, with D perhaps TRBD1 (6 bases). The CDR3 is 20 amino acids. The V gene's germline CDR1 is PRHDT and CDR2 FYEKMQ (reference sequence). V lost 6 bases to trimming and J lost 2 bases, with 26 bases between them. The CDR3 region is CASSQLGTVGRQAGANVLTF. In nucleotides, the CDR3 is TGTGCCAGCAGTCAATTAGGGACCGTGGGGCGACAGGCTGGGGCCAACGTCCTGACTTTC.

V gene TRBV10-3 combines with J gene TRBJ2-4; 7 bases are shared with TRBD2. The V gene's germline CDR1 is ENHRY and CDR2 SYGVKD. The CDR3 has 18 amino acids. The ends lost 4 bases at V and 2 bases at J; junction bases unmatched: 14. DNA of the CDR3: TGTGCCATCAGTGGATCGGACGGGGGGTCAGTCTCCAAAAACATTCAGTACTTC. Translating gives CAISGSDGGSVSKNIQYF.

The V call is TRBV4-1, the J call TRBJ2-2; weak D call: TRBD1 (5 bases). The germline gives CDR1 MGHRA, CDR2 YSYEKL. The CDR3 spans 16 residues. Trimming pared 0 bases from V and 4 bases from J, leaving 12 bases between. The CDR3 DNA reads as TGCGCCAGCAGCCAAGATTTCACAGGAATCACCGGGGAGCTGTTTTTT. This gives the protein CASSQDFTGITGELFF.

This clone has a single count. This chain uses TRBV7-8 with TRBJ2-3; 8 nucleotides match TRBD1. Germline V gene data show CDR1 as SGHVS and CDR2 as FQNEAQ. This CDR3 is 16 amino acids long. V was pared by 5 bases and J by 3 bases, with 10 bases of the junction left unmatched. This CDR3 reads CASSVPPGGSTDTQYF. CDR3 sequence (DNA): TGTGCCAGCAGCGTTCCACCAGGGGGCTCGACAGATACGCAGTATTTT.

Regarding this clone: Other DNA sequences in this sample translate to the same CDR3. The CDR3 DNA follows: TGTGCCAGCAGTGAGGGGGCCACTGAAGCTTTCTTT. It yields the protein CASSEGATEAFF. This rearrangement joins TRBV6-1 to TRBJ1-1, with D perhaps matching TRBD1 (6 bases). V was shortened by 3 bases and J by 4 bases, with 6 bases between the two germline ends. This CDR3 spans 12 amino acids. The germline gives CDR1 MNHNS, CDR2 SASEGT.

The chain is built from TRBV28 and TRBJ2-7, with TRBD2 matching over 8 bases. Looked up from germline, CDR1 is MDHEN and CDR2 is SYDVKM. After removal of 3 bases from V and 3 bases from J, the junction contained 7 bases not matched to a gene. The CDR3 runs 15 residues. The CDR3 coding sequence is TGTGCCAGCAGTTTGCAGCGGGGGCCCATCTACGAGCAGTACTTC. It codes for CASSLQRGPIYEQYF.

The CDR3 bases are TGTGCCAGCAGCTTTATCAGGGGGGATGGCTACACCTTC. This sequence encodes CASSFIRGDGYTF. This sequence joins TRBV7-9 and TRBJ1-2, with 7 bases lining up with TRBD1. The CDR3 has 13 residues. The V segment lost 3 bases and the J segment 6 bases; nucleotides outside the gene matches: 4. Germline V gene lookup returns CDR1 SEHNR and CDR2 FQNEAQ (reference sequence). Filled out from reference TRBV7-9 and TRBJ1-2, the complete variable domain reads DTGVSQNPRHKITKRGQNVTFRCDPISEHNRLYWYRQTLGQGPEFLTYFQNEAQLEKSRLLSDRFSAERPKGSFSTLEIQRTEQGDSAMYLCASSFIRGDGYTFGSGTRLTVV.

The chain has TRBV25-1 and TRBJ2-5; D possibly corresponds to TRBD2 (5 bases). The V end was cut by 2 bases, the J end by 4 bases, with 17 bases between. Germline V gene data show CDR1 as MGHDK and CDR2 as SYGVNS. The CDR3 totals 16 residues. The CDR3 DNA follows: TGTGCCAGCAGTGAAAATGGTAGAGGGTTGGGAGAGACCCAGTACTTC. Protein: CASSENGRGLGETQYF. Complete variable domain (other parts from reference TRBV25-1 and TRBJ2-5): EADIYQTPRYLVIGTGKKITLECSQTMGHDKMYWYQQDPGMELHLIHYSYGVNSTEKGDLSSESTVSRIRTEHFPLTLESARPSHTSQYLCASSENGRGLGETQYFGPGTRLLVL.

The rearrangement links TRBV15 to TRBJ2-2; perhaps TRBD1 as D (5 bases). Per germline, CDR1 LNHNV and CDR2 YYDKDF (reference sequence). V lost 2 bases and J 4 bases, leaving 14 bases between the germline ends. The CDR3 covers 16 residues. The CDR3 loop is CATSRPDSGPTGELFF. Written as DNA, the CDR3 is TGTGCCACCAGCAGACCGGATTCAGGGCCCACCGGGGAGCTGTTTTTT. Full variable domain (rest looked up from reference TRBV15 and TRBJ2-2): DAMVIQNPRYQVTQFGKPVTLSCSQTLNHNVMYWYQQKSSQAPKLLFHYYDKDFNNEADTPDNFQSRRPNTSFCFLDIRSPGLGDTAMYLCATSRPDSGPTGELFFGEGSRLTVL.

The gene calls are TRBV6-6 and TRBJ2-7, with 12 bases aligning to TRBD2. Trimming cost V 4 bases and J 3 bases; bases outside gene matches: 1. The CDR3 runs to 14 residues. Looked up from germline, CDR1 is MNHNY and CDR2 is SVGAGI (reference sequence). DNA for the CDR3: TGTGCCAGCAGTTCTAGCGGGAGGGGCTACGAGCAGTACTTC. It is translated as CASSSSGRGYEQYF.

This sequence joins TRBV6-5 and TRBJ1-1; D is possibly TRBD1 (5 bases). Deletions cut 5 bases from V and 2 bases from J, with 9 bases between. Germline V gene data show CDR1 as MNHEY and CDR2 as SVGAGI. The CDR3 is 13 amino acids. The CDR3 DNA is TGTGCCAGCAGTCCGGGACTAAACACTGAAGCTTTCTTT. Translated: CASSPGLNTEAFF.

The J gene is TRBJ2-1, the V gene TRBV27; TRBD2 matches at 9 bases. CDR1 and CDR2 from the germline V gene are MNHEY and SMNVEV (reference sequence). The CDR3 totals 18 residues. The V segment lost 2 bases and the J segment 1 base; nucleotides outside the gene matches: 9. The CDR3 nucleotides are TGTGCCAGCAGTTTAATCCCAATAAGCGGGGGGTCCTACAATGAGCAGTTCTTC. It codes for CASSLIPISGGSYNEQFF.

The rearrangement uses TRBV7-9 and TRBJ1-1; 11 positions match TRBD1. CDR3 size: 15 residues. The germline V gene has CDR1 SEHNR and CDR2 FQNEAQ (reference sequence). J gave up 4 bases and V 3 bases, and 4 bases lay outside the gene matches. This CDR3 is CASSFPGTGGTEAFF. The CDR3, as DNA: TGTGCCAGCAGCTTTCCCGGGACAGGGGGCACTGAAGCTTTCTTT.

The table lists this clone with a few counts. V gene TRBV2 combines with J gene TRBJ2-7, with 7 bases that match TRBD2. The germline gives CDR1 SNHLY, CDR2 FYNNEI. The CDR3 has 15 amino acids. V gave up 1 base and J gave up 2 bases; unmatched junction bases: 5. CDR3 sequence reads: CASSEEKRETYEQYF. In nucleotides, the CDR3 is TGTGCCAGCAGTGAAGAGAAGCGGGAAACCTACGAGCAGTACTTC.

The chain links TRBV27 to TRBJ1-5; no reliable D call. Germline values: CDR1 MNHEY, CDR2 SMNVEV (reference sequence). The CDR3 has 16 residues. The V gene lost 6 bases and the J gene lost 0 bases, with 15 bases spanning the gap. The CDR3 DNA reads TGTGCCAGCAGACTCGGCGGGGTAAATAGCAATCAGCCCCAGCATTTT. Translating it yields CASRLGGVNSNQPQHF.

The chain couples TRBV4-2 to TRBJ2-1; 10 bases are shared with TRBD2. Trimming removed 1 base from V and 0 bases from J; junction bases left unmatched: 6. CDR1 is LGHNA and CDR2 is YNFKEQ in the germline V gene. The CDR3 is 18 amino acids. The CDR3 DNA is TGTGCCAGCAGCCAAGGGAGCGGGGGGGCCGTCTCCTACAATGAGCAGTTCTTC. Amino acids: CASSQGSGGAVSYNEQFF.

This chain links TRBV12-5 with TRBJ2-1; weak D call: TRBD1 (6 bases). The CDR3 consists of 13 residues. Trimming left V 2 bases short and J 7 bases short, with 9 bases between. Germline V CDR1 and CDR2: LGHNT, FRNRAP. The DNA for the CDR3 is TGTGCTAGTGGTTTGCCAGGGGAAAATGAGCAGTTCTTC. It encodes CASGLPGENEQFF.

The chain employs TRBV2 and TRBJ2-3, with D uncertain. CDR1 and CDR2 from the germline V gene are SNHLY and FYNNEI. Trimming pared 8 bases from V and 0 bases from J, leaving 15 bases between. This CDR3 comprises 15 residues. CDR3 residues: CASLQDSTSTDTQYF. CDR3 DNA sequence: TGTGCCAGCTTGCAGGATTCCACTAGCACAGATACGCAGTATTTT.

This clone appeared a few times. The gene calls are TRBV28 and TRBJ2-7; D might be TRBD1 (6 bases). V was pared by 6 bases and J by 3 bases, with 6 bases between. Germline CDR1 is MDHEN and CDR2 is SYDVKM. The CDR3 has 11 amino acids. CDR3 residues: CASRDSYEQYF. The CDR3 nucleotides are TGTGCCAGCAGGGACAGCTACGAGCAGTACTTC.